The source of this T cell receptor beta chain is a study of blood T cell repertoires in COVID-19. Looking at the study overall: PBMCs, B-cell-depleted T cells, or T cells provided the cDNA or gDNA that made up the material.

Per the authors' pipeline: Amplification with reference gene primers provided the estimates of nucleated cell counts. The protocol was immunoSEQ multiplex PCR, while the TCRdb copy is restricted to in-frame clones and leaves out a portion. Clone size and V and J calls were adopted from that table, with D and trimming inferred from the DNA. Of approximately 130,000 clones in the sample, over 80% are singletons; the top ten hold roughly 10%. The CDR3 runs 15 residues. The junction had 3 bases not matched to a gene; V was cut back by 5 bases and J by 0 bases. Germline V gives CDR1 SGHNT, CDR2 YENEEA. This chain links TRBV11-3 with TRBJ2-3; 9 nucleotides align to TRBD1. The TCR was taken from a man between 40 and 49 years old with active or convalescent COVID-19. Sequencing used peripheral blood. The CDR3 DNA reads as TGTGCCAGCAGCATTGGGACAGGGAGCACAGATACGCAGTATTTT. Its translation: CASSIGTGSTDTQYF.